This T cell receptor (beta chain) stems from a study of a mutant IDH1 vaccine in newly diagnosed glioma. As regards this clone: Its target is unknown.

Time point described: week 23, last vaccination. Doses consisted of 300 ug of mutant IDH1 20-mer peptide each, paired with topical imiquimod. The CDR3 runs to 15 residues. Looked up from germline, CDR1 is MGHDK and CDR2 is SYGVNS. The V end lost 4 bases, the J end lost 0 bases, and 9 bases lay between the germline ends. TCRdb keeps only in-frame clones here, not all; method: immunoSEQ multiplex PCR. This sample carries around 40,000 clones, 60% to 85% of them seen once, and the ten largest clones take about 6.3%. The receptor was isolated from a woman in her 40s with glioma. Some clones in this sample may be carry-over from other donors' samples. This chain links TRBV25-1 with TRBJ1-4; D uncertain. The sample was PBMCs, taken from a glioma patient whose treatment included an IDH1 peptide vaccine. The CDR3 region is CASSARVATNEKLFF. DNA of the CDR3: TGTGCCAGCAGTGCTAGAGTCGCAACTAATGAAAAACTGTTTTTT.